The rows below give T cell receptor beta chains drawn from one sample of a study of shared clonotypes between healthy human individuals. Assay used: immunoSEQ multiplex PCR; TCRdb lists only in-frame clones, some missing. The sample has fewer than 1 million clones, roughly 96% seen once. Sequencing was carried out using naive CD8+ T cells sorted from blood. The receptors stem from a young man in good health. Each CDR3 is given with its conserved first and last residue. The D gene is left open where the match is weak. Not every row has a clone size; where given, it reads once, few, many or a size class.

abundance | d_gene | j_gene | v_gene | CDR3nt | CDR3aa
NA | NA | TRBJ2-7 | TRBV30 | TGTGCCTGGGGGAGTGGCACCTACGAGCAGTACTTC | CAWGSGTYEQYF
NA | NA | TRBJ2-5 | TRBV9 | TGTGCCAGCAGCTCCGGTGGGAACCAAGAGACCCAGTACTTC | CASSSGGNQETQYF
NA | NA | TRBJ2-7 | TRBV19 | TGTGCCAGTAGTATAGATGGGCAGGGGAACGAGCAGTACTTC | CASSIDGQGNEQYF
NA | TRBD2 | TRBJ2-1 | TRBV6-1 | TGTGCCAGCAGTGGGCGGGAGTACCCGTGGGAGCAGTTCTTC | CASSGREYPWEQFF
NA | TRBD2 | TRBJ2-7 | TRBV7-2 | TGTGCCAGCAGCAATGCCGGGACTAGCGGACTTTTAGCCTACGAGCAGTACTTC | CASSNAGTSGLLAYEQYF
NA | TRBD2 | TRBJ2-1 | TRBV4-1 | TGCGCCAGCAGTTTTTCCTTTGGGACTAGTTTTCCGGATGAGCAGTTCTTC | CASSFSFGTSFPDEQFF
NA | NA | TRBJ2-1 | TRBV23-1 | TGCGCCAGCAGTCAATCCCCACTTACAGACAGTCAGGAGCAGTTCTTC | CASSQSPLTDSQEQFF
NA | TRBD2 | TRBJ2-3 | TRBV5-6 | TGTGCCAGCAGAGCGACTAGCGGGAGGTTGGATACGCAGTATTTT | CASRATSGRLDTQYF
NA | TRBD2 | TRBJ2-7 | TRBV7-2 | TGTGCCAGCAGCACCCTCGGACTAGCGGGACTTTCCTACGAGCAGTACTTC | CASSTLGLAGLSYEQYF
NA | TRBD1 | TRBJ2-3 | TRBV5-4 | TGTGCCAGCAGCTTTGGGACAGGGGGCACAGATACGCAGTATTTT | CASSFGTGGTDTQYF
NA | NA | TRBJ2-2 | TRBV2 | TGTGCCAGCAGTGAATGGGGATTTAACACCGGGGAGCTGTTTTTT | CASSEWGFNTGELFF
NA | TRBD2 | TRBJ2-5 | TRBV6-5 | TGTGCCAGCAGCTCACTAGCGGGAGAGTCAGAGACCCAGTACTTC | CASSSLAGESETQYF
once | TRBD1 | TRBJ1-1 | TRBV19 | TGTGCCAGTAGCCCTGAGGGAGTGGTGCCAGGGGGCAGAACTGAAGCTTTCTTT | CASSPEGVVPGGRTEAFF
NA | NA | TRBJ2-2 | TRBV27 | TGTGCCAGCAGCTCGGCGCAGGAGAACACCGGGGAGCTGTTTTTT | CASSSAQENTGELFF
NA | NA | TRBJ1-2 | TRBV11-2 | TGTGCCAGCAGCCCGGATGTGGGAGATGGCTACACCTTC | CASSPDVGDGYTF
NA | TRBD2 | TRBJ2-7 | TRBV27 | TGTGCCAGCAGCCTTAAGGGACTAGCGGGCACCTACGAGCAGTACTTC | CASSLKGLAGTYEQYF
NA | TRBD2 | TRBJ2-3 | TRBV11-2 | TGTGCCAGCAGCTTAGATCTTAAACGGGGGGACACAGATACGCAGTATTTT | CASSLDLKRGDTDTQYF
NA | NA | TRBJ2-1 | TRBV5-1 | TGCGCCAGCAGGGCTAGCCAAACCTACAATGAGCAGTTCTTC | CASRASQTYNEQFF
NA | NA | TRBJ1-5 | TRBV5-8 | TGTGCCAGCAGCTTTGTCAGCAATCAGCCCCAGCATTTT | CASSFVSNQPQHF
NA | NA | TRBJ2-7 | TRBV28 | TGTGCCAGCAAGAAGGGTCCATTTTCCGGATACGAGCAGTACTTC | CASKKGPFSGYEQYF
NA | TRBD1 | TRBJ2-2 | TRBV7-9 | TGTGCCAGCAGCAAGAGGGGACAGGGGAACACCGGGGAGCTGTTTTTT | CASSKRGQGNTGELFF
NA | TRBD1 | TRBJ2-7 | TRBV7-6 | TGTGCCAGCAGCTTCGGACAGGTCTACGAGCAGTACTTC | CASSFGQVYEQYF
NA | TRBD2 | TRBJ2-2 | TRBV7-9 | TGTGCCAGCAGCTTAAATCCCTGGACTAGCGGATCCTCCGGGGAGCTGTTTTTT | CASSLNPWTSGSSGELFF
NA | TRBD1 | TRBJ1-3 | TRBV4-3 | TGCGCCAGCAGCCAAGGACAGGGGGCTGGAAACACCATATATTTT | CASSQGQGAGNTIYF
once | TRBD2 | TRBJ2-3 | TRBV4-3 | TGCGCCAGCAGCCAATCACTAGCGGAGAGCACAGATACGCAGTATTTT | CASSQSLAESTDTQYF
once | TRBD2 | TRBJ2-3 | TRBV5-1 | TGCGCCAGCAGCTCCCTCGGGAGGGGCACAGATACGCAGTATTTT | CASSSLGRGTDTQYF
NA | NA | TRBJ2-3 | TRBV25-1 | TGTGCCAGCAGTGGCGGGGTCTGGGGCACAGATACGCAGTATTTT | CASSGGVWGTDTQYF
NA | NA | TRBJ2-7 | TRBV6-1 | TGTGCCAGCAGTGAAGTCCAGGTCTCGGCCTACGAGCAGTACTTC | CASSEVQVSAYEQYF
NA | TRBD2 | TRBJ2-1 | TRBV11-2 | TGTGCCAGCAGCTTAGGACTAGCGGGATACTACAATGAGCAGTTCTTC | CASSLGLAGYYNEQFF
once | NA | TRBJ2-3 | TRBV4-1 | TGCGCCAGCAGCCAAGTGTCTGCAGATACGCAGTATTTT | CASSQVSADTQYF
NA | NA | TRBJ2-1 | TRBV5-8 | TGTGCCTCAGAGAAGGTCAATGAGCAGTTCTTC | CASEKVNEQFF
NA | NA | TRBJ2-7 | TRBV5-4 | TGTGCCAGCAGCTTGTGGGGAAACGAGCAGTACTTC | CASSLWGNEQYF
NA | NA | TRBJ2-7 | TRBV6-6 | TGTGCCAGCAGTTACTCGCTCGAACGGGGGCTGGACGAGCAGTACTTC | CASSYSLERGLDEQYF
NA | TRBD2 | TRBJ2-3 | TRBV19 | TGTGCCAGTAGTAGGGTAGGGACTAGTTTCGTAGATACGCAGTATTTT | CASSRVGTSFVDTQYF
few | TRBD1 | TRBJ2-7 | TRBV19 | TGTGCCAGTAGTATAGCAGGGGGCTCCTACGAGCAGTACTTC | CASSIAGGSYEQYF
NA | TRBD2 | TRBJ2-3 | TRBV19 | TGTGCCAGTACGGAGACTAGCGGGAGGGGAGATACGCAGTATTTT | CASTETSGRGDTQYF
NA | NA | TRBJ2-3 | TRBV29-1 | TGCAGCGTTGGTCTTCCGGATGGGGGGGCGACAGATACGCAGTATTTT | CSVGLPDGGATDTQYF
once | TRBD2 | TRBJ2-3 | TRBV6-5 | TGTGCCAGCAGTTCCCCGCGGGAGGGACTCCTTAGGAATTTT | CASSSPREGLLRNF
NA | NA | TRBJ1-4 | TRBV7-6 | TGTGCCAGCAGATCCGGGACACTTAATGAAAAACTGTTTTTT | CASRSGTLNEKLFF
NA | NA | TRBJ2-2 | TRBV6-5 | TGTGCCAGCAGTTACTCTGTCATCGCGAACACCGGGGAGCTGTTTTTT | CASSYSVIANTGELFF
NA | NA | TRBJ1-1 | TRBV9 | TGTGCCAGCAGCGCGATGTATGGAGGGCCTGAAGCTTTCTTT | CASSAMYGGPEAFF
NA | TRBD2 | TRBJ2-5 | TRBV2 | TGTGCCAGCAGTGAAGGGCTAGCGGGTCTACAAGAGACCCAGTACTTC | CASSEGLAGLQETQYF
NA | NA | TRBJ2-1 | TRBV12-5 | TGTGCTAGTTCGGAGTCCGCTATACCCTACAATGAGCAGTTCTTC | CASSESAIPYNEQFF
NA | NA | TRBJ2-7 | TRBV5-4 | TGTGCCAGCAGCTTAGGGCTAGGCTACGAGCAGTACTTC | CASSLGLGYEQYF
NA | TRBD1 | TRBJ1-1 | TRBV19 | TGTGCCAGTAGGCAGACAGGGTTGGCAGCTTTCTTT | CASRQTGLAAFF
NA | NA | TRBJ2-7 | TRBV7-9 | TGTGCCAGCGCGATCTCCTACGAGCAGTACTTC | CASAISYEQYF
NA | TRBD2 | TRBJ2-7 | TRBV27 | TGTGCCAGCAGTCTAGCGGGAGTTCTCCACGAGCAGTACTTC | CASSLAGVLHEQYF
NA | TRBD2 | TRBJ2-3 | TRBV7-2 | TGTGCCAGCAGCTTTACTAGCGTTCCAGATACGCAGTATTTT | CASSFTSVPDTQYF
NA | NA | TRBJ2-3 | TRBV2 | TGTGCCAGCACTCTGGGTAGGGGAACAGATACGCAGTATTTT | CASTLGRGTDTQYF
NA | NA | TRBJ2-7 | TRBV5-8 | TGTGCCAGCAGCCGGGGGACTTGGTACGAGCAGTACTTC | CASSRGTWYEQYF
NA | TRBD2 | TRBJ2-7 | TRBV7-9 | TGTGCCAGCAGCTTAGGTAGCGGGAGGGCTACGGAGCAGTACTTC | CASSLGSGRATEQYF
NA | NA | TRBJ2-1 | TRBV5-4 | TGTGCCAGCAGCTTGGGGGGATATGAGCAGTTCTTC | CASSLGGYEQFF